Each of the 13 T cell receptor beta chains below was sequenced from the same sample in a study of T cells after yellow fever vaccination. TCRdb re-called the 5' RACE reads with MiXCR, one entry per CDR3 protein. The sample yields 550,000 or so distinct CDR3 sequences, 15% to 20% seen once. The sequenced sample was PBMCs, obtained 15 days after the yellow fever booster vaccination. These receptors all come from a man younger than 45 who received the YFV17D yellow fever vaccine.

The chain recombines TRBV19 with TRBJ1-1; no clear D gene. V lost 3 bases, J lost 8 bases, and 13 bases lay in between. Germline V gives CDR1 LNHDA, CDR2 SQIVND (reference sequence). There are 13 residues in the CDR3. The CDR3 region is CASSIKGFTEAFF. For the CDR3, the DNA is TGTGCCAGTAGTATCAAAGGATTTACCGAAGCTTTCTTT.

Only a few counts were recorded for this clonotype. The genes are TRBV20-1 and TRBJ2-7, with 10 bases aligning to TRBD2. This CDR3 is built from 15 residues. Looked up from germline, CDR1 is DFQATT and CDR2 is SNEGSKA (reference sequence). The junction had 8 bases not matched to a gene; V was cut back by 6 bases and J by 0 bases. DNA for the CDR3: TGCAGTGCAACGGGACTAGCGTTACACTCCTACGAGCAGTACTTC. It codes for CSATGLALHSYEQYF.

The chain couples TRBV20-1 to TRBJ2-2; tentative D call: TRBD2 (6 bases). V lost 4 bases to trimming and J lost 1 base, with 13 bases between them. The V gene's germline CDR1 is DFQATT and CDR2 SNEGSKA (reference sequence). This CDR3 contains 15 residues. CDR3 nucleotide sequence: TGCAGTGCTAATCGGGCGGGAATGAACACCGGGGAGCTGTTTTTT. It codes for CSANRAGMNTGELFF.

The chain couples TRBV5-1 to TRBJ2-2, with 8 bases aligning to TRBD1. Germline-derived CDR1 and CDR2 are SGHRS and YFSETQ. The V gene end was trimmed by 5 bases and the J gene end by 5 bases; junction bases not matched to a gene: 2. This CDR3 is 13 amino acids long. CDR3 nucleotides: TGCGCCAGCAGGGACAGGGATACCGGGGAGCTGTTTTTT. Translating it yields CASRDRDTGELFF.

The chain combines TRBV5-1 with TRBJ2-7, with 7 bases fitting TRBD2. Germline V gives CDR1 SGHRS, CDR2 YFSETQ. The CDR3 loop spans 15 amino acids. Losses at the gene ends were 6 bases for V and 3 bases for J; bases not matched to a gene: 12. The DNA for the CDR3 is TGCGCCAGCAAGGTTTTGGCGGGAGTTTACTACGAGCAGTACTTC. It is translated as CASKVLAGVYYEQYF.

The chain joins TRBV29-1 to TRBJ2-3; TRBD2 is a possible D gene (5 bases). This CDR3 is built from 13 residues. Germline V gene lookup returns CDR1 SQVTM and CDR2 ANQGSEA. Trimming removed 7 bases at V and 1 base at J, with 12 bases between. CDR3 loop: CSARGRRTDTQYF. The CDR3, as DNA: TGCAGCGCTCGGGGTCGCCGCACAGATACGCAGTATTTT.

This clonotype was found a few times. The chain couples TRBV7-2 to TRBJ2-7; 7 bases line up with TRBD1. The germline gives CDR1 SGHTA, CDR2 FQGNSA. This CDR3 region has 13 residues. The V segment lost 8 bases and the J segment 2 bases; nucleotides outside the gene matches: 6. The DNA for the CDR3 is TGTGCCAGCGCCGGGACAGTAACCTACGAGCAGTACTTC. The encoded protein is CASAGTVTYEQYF. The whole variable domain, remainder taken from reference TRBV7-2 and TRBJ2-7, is GAGVSQSPSNKVTEKGKDVELRCDPISGHTALYWYRQSLGQGLEFLIYFQGNSAPDKSGLPSDRFSAERTGGSVSTLTIQRTQQEDSAVYLCASAGTVTYEQYFGPGTRLTVT.

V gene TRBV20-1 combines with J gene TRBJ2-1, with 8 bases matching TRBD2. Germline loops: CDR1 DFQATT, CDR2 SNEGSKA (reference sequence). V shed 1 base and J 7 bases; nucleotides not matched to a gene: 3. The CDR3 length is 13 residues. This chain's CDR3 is CSARASGRNEQFF. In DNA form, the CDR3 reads TGCAGTGCTAGAGCGAGCGGGAGAAATGAGCAGTTCTTC.

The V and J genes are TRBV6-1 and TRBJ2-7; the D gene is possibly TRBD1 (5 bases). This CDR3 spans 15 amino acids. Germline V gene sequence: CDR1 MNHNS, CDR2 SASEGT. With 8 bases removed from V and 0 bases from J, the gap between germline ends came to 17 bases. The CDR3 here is CASGRQRPSSYEQYF. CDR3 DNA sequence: TGTGCCAGCGGACGACAGCGCCCGAGCTCCTACGAGCAGTACTTC.

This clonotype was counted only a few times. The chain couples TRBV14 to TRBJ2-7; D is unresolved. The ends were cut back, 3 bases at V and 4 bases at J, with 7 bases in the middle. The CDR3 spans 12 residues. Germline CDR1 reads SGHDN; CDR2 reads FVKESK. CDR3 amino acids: CASSHYPYEQYF. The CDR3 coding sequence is TGTGCCAGCAGCCATTACCCTTACGAGCAGTACTTC.

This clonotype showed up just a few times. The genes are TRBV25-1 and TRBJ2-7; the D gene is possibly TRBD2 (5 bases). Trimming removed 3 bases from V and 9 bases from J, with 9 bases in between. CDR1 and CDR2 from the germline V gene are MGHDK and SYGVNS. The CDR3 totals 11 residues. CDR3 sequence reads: CASSDFGVQYF. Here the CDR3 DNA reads TGTGCCAGCAGTGACTTCGGGGTGCAGTACTTC.

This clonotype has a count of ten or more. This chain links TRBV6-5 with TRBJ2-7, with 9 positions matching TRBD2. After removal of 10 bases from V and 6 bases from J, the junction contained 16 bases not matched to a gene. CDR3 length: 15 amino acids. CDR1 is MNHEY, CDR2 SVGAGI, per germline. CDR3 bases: TGTGCCACAAACAAGTGGGCGGGAGGGCCGCGCGAGCAGTACTTC. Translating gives CATNKWAGGPREQYF.

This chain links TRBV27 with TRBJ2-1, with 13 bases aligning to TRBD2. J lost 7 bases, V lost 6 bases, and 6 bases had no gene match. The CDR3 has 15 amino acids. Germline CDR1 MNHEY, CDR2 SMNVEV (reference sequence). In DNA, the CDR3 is TGTGCCAGCAGCCACACTAGCGGGAGGGGTAATGAGCAGTTCTTC. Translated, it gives CASSHTSGRGNEQFF.